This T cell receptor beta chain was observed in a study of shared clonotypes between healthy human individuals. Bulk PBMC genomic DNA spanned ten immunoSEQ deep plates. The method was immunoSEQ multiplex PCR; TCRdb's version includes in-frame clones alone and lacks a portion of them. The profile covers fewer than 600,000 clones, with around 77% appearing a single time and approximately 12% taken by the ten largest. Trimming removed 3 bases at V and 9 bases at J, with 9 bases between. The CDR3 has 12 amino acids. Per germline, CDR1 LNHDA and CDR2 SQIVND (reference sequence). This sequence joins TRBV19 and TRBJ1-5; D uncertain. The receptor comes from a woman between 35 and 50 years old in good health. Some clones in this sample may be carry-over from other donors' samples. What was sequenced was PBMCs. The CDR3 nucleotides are TGTGCCAGTAGTATGACGGTCCGGCCCCAGCATTTT. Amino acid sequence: CASSMTVRPQHF.